This T cell receptor (beta chain) was identified in a study of control samples from healthy donors and cancer patients. The V and J ends lost 0 bases and 7 bases, in that order; junction bases with no gene match: 1. The CDR3 spans 14 residues. The germline CDR1 and CDR2 sequences are ENHRY and SYGVKD. TCRdb's copy holds only in-frame clones and misses some; the assay was immunoSEQ multiplex PCR. The table shows 170,000 or so clones, with approximately 94% occurring only once. Specimen: blood. This TCR came from a woman between 40 and 50 years old in good health. The gene calls are TRBV10-3 and TRBJ2-1, with 9 positions matching TRBD2. Written as DNA, the CDR3 is TGTGCCATCAGTGAGTCTAGCGGGGGAAATGAGCAGTTCTTC. Protein product: CAISESSGGNEQFF.